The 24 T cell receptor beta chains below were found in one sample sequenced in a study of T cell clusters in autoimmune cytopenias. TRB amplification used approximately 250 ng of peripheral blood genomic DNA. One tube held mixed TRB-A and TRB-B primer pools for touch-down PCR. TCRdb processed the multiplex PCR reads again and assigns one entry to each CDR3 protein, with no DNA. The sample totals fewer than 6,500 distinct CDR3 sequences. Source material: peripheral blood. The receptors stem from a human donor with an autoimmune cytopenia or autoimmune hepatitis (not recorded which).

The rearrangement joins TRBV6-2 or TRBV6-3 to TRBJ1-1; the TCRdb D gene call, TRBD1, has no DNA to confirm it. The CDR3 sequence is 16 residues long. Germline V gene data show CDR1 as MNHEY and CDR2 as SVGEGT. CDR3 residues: CASSTPARGSNTEAFF.

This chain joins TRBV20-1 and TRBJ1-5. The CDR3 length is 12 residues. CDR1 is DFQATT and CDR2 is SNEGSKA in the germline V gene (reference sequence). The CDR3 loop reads CSAGRGNQPQHF.

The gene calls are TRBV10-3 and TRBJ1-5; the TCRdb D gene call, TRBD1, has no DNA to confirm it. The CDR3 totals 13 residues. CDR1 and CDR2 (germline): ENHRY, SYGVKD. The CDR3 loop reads CAIGRGGNQPQHF.

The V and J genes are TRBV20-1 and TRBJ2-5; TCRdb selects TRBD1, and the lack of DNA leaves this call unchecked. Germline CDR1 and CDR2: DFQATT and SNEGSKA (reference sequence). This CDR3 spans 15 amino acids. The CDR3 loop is CSARGDRGREETQYF.

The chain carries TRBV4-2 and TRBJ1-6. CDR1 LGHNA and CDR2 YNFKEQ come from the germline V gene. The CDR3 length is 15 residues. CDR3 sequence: CASSQELTSNSPLHF.

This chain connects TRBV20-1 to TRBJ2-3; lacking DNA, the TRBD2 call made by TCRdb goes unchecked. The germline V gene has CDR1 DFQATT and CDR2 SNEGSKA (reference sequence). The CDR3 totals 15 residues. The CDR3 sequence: CSARTSGGRTDTQYF.

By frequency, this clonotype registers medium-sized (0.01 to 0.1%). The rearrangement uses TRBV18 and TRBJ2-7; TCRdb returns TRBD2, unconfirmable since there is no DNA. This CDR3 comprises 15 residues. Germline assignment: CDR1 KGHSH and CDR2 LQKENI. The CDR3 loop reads CASSPPGGSIHEQYF.

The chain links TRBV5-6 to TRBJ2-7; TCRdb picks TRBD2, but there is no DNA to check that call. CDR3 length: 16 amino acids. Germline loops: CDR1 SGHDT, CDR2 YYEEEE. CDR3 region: CASSLGGAGGRYEQYF.

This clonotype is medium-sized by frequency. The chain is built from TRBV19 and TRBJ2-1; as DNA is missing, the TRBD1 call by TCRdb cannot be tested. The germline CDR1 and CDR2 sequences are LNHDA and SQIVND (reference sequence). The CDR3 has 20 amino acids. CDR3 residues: CASSIKSSGGSSNRANEQFF.

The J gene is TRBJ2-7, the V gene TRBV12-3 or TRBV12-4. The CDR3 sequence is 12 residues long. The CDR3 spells CASSSHPTRQYF.

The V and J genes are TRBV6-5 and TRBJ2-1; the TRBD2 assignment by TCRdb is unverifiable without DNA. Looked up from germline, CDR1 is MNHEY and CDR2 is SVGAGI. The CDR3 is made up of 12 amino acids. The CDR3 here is CASSSGPYEQFF.

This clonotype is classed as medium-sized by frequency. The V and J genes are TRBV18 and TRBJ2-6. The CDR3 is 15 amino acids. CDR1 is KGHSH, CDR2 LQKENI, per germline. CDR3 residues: CASSPRTSGANVLTF.

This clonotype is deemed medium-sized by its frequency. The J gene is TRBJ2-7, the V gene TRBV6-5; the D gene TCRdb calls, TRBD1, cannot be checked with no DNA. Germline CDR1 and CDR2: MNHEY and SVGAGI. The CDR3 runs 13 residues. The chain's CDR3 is CASSKRDGYEQYF.

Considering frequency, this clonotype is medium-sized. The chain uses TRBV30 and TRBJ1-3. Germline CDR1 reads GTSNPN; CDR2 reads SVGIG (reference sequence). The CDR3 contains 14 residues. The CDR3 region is CAWSVELSGNTIYF.

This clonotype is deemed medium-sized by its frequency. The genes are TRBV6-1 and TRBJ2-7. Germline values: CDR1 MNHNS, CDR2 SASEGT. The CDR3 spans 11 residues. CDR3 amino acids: CASSEGYEQYF.

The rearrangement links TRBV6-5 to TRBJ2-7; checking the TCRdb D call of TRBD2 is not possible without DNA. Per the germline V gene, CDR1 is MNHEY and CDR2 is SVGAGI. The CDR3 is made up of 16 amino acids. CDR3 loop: CASSFSLLLVGVEQYF.

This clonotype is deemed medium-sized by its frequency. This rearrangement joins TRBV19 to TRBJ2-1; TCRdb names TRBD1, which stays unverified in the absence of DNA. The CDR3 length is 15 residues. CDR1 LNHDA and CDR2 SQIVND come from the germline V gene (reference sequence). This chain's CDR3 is CATSRDGMTYNEQFF.

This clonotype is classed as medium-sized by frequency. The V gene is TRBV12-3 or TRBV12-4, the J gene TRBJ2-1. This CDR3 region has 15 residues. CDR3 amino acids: CASSWGAGGDSRQFF.

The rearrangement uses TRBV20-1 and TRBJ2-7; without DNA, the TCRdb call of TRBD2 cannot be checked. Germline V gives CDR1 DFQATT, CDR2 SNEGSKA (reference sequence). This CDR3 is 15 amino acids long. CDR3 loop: CSARELGLASYEQYF.

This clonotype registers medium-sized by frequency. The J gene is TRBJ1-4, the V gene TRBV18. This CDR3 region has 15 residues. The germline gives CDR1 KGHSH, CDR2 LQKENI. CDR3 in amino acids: CASSPEKATNEKLFF.

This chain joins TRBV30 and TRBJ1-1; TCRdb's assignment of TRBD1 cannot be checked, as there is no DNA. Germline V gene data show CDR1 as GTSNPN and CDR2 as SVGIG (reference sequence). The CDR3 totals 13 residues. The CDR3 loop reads CAWSAPRATEAFF. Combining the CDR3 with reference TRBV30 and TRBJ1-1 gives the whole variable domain SQTIHQWPATLVQPVGSPLSLECTVEGTSNPNLYWYRQAAGRGLQLLFYSVGIGQISSEVPQNLSASRPQDRQFILSSKKLLLSDSGFYLCAWSAPRATEAFFGQGTRLTVV.

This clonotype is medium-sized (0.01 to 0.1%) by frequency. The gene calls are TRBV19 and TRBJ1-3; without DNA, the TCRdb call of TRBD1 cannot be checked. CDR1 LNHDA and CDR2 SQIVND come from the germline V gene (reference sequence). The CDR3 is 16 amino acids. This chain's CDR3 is CASSPVGTLAGNTIYF.

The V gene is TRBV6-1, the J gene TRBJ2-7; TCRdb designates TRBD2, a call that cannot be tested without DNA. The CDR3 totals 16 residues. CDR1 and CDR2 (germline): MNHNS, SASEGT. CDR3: CASRSKAGEYSYEQYF.

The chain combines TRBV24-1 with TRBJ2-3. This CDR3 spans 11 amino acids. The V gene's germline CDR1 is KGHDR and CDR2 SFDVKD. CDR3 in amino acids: CATADADTQYF.